This TCR beta chain was recovered during a study of shared clonotypes between healthy human individuals. The CDR3 runs 15 residues. The germline CDR1 and CDR2 sequences are SNHLY and FYNNEI. The trim removed 6 bases at V and 1 base at J, leaving 8 bases unmatched. Positively selected for CCR7, the CD45RO-negative cells used as naive CD8 cells excluded terminally differentiated effector memory CD45RA+ cells. Method: immunoSEQ multiplex PCR; TCRdb's copy keeps in-frame clones and lacks some. Of over 2,000,000 clones listed, just under 95% were seen once; the top ten hold more than 1.5%. Sequencing input: naive CD8+ T cells from PBMCs. This receptor was obtained from a man aged 18 to 29 in good health. Some clones in this sample may be carry-over from other donors' samples. The V call is TRBV2, the J call TRBJ1-2; 7 bases align to TRBD1. This chain's CDR3 is CASREGTAINYGYTF. CDR3 nucleotides: TGTGCCAGCAGGGAGGGGACAGCGATTAACTATGGCTACACCTTC.